The 23 T cell receptor beta chains presented below share a single source sample, sequenced in a study of blood T cell repertoires in COVID-19. This table comes from immunoSEQ multiplex PCR, and its TCRdb copy is limited to in-frame clones, with some not included. The table includes around 200,000 clones, 85% to 90% detected once. The sample taken for sequencing was peripheral blood. The receptors shown here come from a woman aged 45-65 years with acute or convalescent COVID-19.

This chain connects TRBV11-3 to TRBJ1-4; D may be TRBD1 (5 bases). V was shortened by 2 bases and J by 12 bases, with 13 bases between the two germline ends. Germline values: CDR1 SGHNT, CDR2 YENEEA. The CDR3 is 13 residues long. The DNA of the CDR3 is TGTGCCAGCAGCTTAACAAGGGGCGGACAACTGTTTTTT. Translated, it gives CASSLTRGGQLFF.

The chain employs TRBV6-2 or TRBV6-3 and TRBJ2-3; 7 bases align to TRBD2. The CDR3 is 16 amino acids. Germline CDR1 is MNHEY and CDR2 is SVGEGT. The V gene end was trimmed by 1 base and the J gene end by 0 bases; junction bases not matched to a gene: 4. The CDR3 is CASSYWDYKSTDTQYF. DNA of the CDR3: TGTGCCAGCAGTTACTGGGACTACAAAAGCACAGATACGCAGTATTTT.

The genes are TRBV12-5 and TRBJ2-1; a weak D match, TRBD2 (6 bases). Germline V lookup: CDR1 LGHNT, CDR2 FRNRAP. V shed 1 base and J shed 6 bases, with 13 bases lying between them. This CDR3 spans 15 amino acids. The CDR3 loop is CASGLDGGTPNEQFF. CDR3 sequence (DNA): TGTGCTAGTGGTTTGGATGGGGGGACTCCCAATGAGCAGTTCTTC.

This sequence joins TRBV2 and TRBJ2-3, with 9 positions matching TRBD1. This CDR3 region has 14 residues. Germline trimming cut 6 bases from V and 6 bases from J; bases unmatched to any gene: 7. CDR1 is SNHLY, CDR2 FYNNEI, per germline. The CDR3 region is CASRVGTGTDTQYF. In nucleotides, the CDR3 is TGTGCCAGCAGAGTCGGGACAGGGACGGATACGCAGTATTTT.

The J gene is TRBJ2-5, the V gene TRBV7-9; a weak D match, TRBD2 (6 bases). The V gene's germline CDR1 is SEHNR and CDR2 FQNEAQ (reference sequence). This CDR3 is built from 14 residues. The V and J ends lost 7 bases and 1 base respectively, with 13 bases between them. This chain's CDR3 is CASNFGSGQETQYF. The DNA of the CDR3 is TGTGCCAGCAACTTCGGGAGCGGCCAAGAGACCCAGTACTTC.

This clone has a single count. The chain has TRBV6-5 and TRBJ1-2; D not certain. V lost 0 bases to trimming and J lost 3 bases, with 5 bases between them. The V gene's germline CDR1 is MNHEY and CDR2 SVGAGI. This CDR3 spans 13 amino acids. CDR3 region: CASSYSEYYGYTF. The CDR3 DNA sequence: TGTGCCAGCAGTTACTCGGAGTACTATGGCTACACCTTC.

The chain combines TRBV18 with TRBJ2-1; 8 bases match TRBD2. CDR1 is KGHSH and CDR2 is LQKENI in the germline V gene. The CDR3 length is 14 residues. V shed 2 bases and J 9 bases; nucleotides not matched to a gene: 6. CDR3 sequence: CASSPGLAGREQFF. CDR3 DNA: TGTGCCAGCTCACCAGGGCTAGCGGGTCGTGAGCAGTTCTTC. Full variable domain (rest looked up from reference TRBV18 and TRBJ2-1): NAGVMQNPRHLVRRRGQEARLRCSPMKGHSHVYWYRQLPEEGLKFMVYLQKENIIDESGMPKERFSAEFPKEGPSILRIQQVVRGDSAAYFCASSPGLAGREQFFGPGTRLTVL.

This chain uses TRBV19 with TRBJ2-1, with 9 bases that match TRBD2. In germline, CDR1 is LNHDA, CDR2 SQIVND (reference sequence). V trimming: 7 bases; J trimming: 1 base; junction bases outside the gene matches: 8. This CDR3 region has 16 residues. The chain's CDR3 is CASTRSGLASYNEQFF. The CDR3 nucleotides read TGTGCCAGTACCAGGTCGGGACTAGCTTCCTACAATGAGCAGTTCTTC.

The chain couples TRBV4-3 to TRBJ2-3; possible D gene TRBD2, 7 bases. The V end lost 1 base, the J end lost 4 bases, and 12 bases lay between the germline ends. Germline CDR1 reads LGHNA; CDR2 reads YSLEER. The CDR3 loop spans 15 amino acids. The CDR3 nucleotides read TGCGCCAGCAGCCAAGCTCTCGGGGGGCCAGATACGCAGTATTTT. This sequence encodes CASSQALGGPDTQYF.

The sample holds a few counts of this clone. The CDR3 nucleotides are TGTGCCAGCAGCTTCCGACAGGACCCCTCCTACAATGAGCAGTTCTTC. Protein: CASSFRQDPSYNEQFF. The chain uses TRBV11-3 and TRBJ2-1; possible D gene TRBD1, 6 bases. Per the germline V gene, CDR1 is SGHNT and CDR2 is YENEEA. The ends were cut back, 3 bases at V and 0 bases at J, with 12 bases in the middle. CDR3 length: 16 amino acids.

This chain uses TRBV4-1 with TRBJ1-2; D not resolved. V was pared by 0 bases and J by 2 bases, with 10 bases between. CDR1 is MGHRA, CDR2 YSYEKL, per germline. The CDR3 covers 15 residues. In DNA, the CDR3 is TGCGCCAGCAGCCAAGATCCCACCCTAAACTATGGCTACACCTTC. Translating it yields CASSQDPTLNYGYTF.

The rearrangement joins TRBV7-2 to TRBJ1-3; D is unclear. The length of the CDR3 is 15 residues. CDR1 and CDR2 from the germline V gene are SGHTA and FQGNSA. V lost 5 bases, J lost 0 bases, and 11 bases lay in between. CDR3 loop: CASSLALYSGNTIYF. The CDR3 nucleotides read TGTGCCAGCAGCCTCGCGCTCTACTCTGGAAACACCATATATTTT.

The chain combines TRBV4-3 with TRBJ1-4; 8 nucleotides line up with TRBD1. V shed 0 bases, J shed 7 bases, and the junction held 7 bases outside the gene matches. The CDR3 covers 16 residues. Germline V gives CDR1 LGHNA, CDR2 YSLEER. CDR3 sequence: CASSQDPQGAVEKLFF. The CDR3 nucleotides read TGCGCCAGCAGCCAAGATCCCCAGGGGGCTGTTGAAAAACTGTTTTTT.

The V gene is TRBV25-1, the J gene TRBJ2-1; D gene uncertain. Looked up from germline, CDR1 is MGHDK and CDR2 is SYGVNS. This CDR3 region has 15 residues. The germline V and J ends were trimmed by 1 base and 9 bases, with 16 bases remaining between them. As DNA, the CDR3 is TGTGCCAGCAGTGAATTTCGGCTAGAGAAAGGTGAGCAGTTCTTC. Its protein is CASSEFRLEKGEQFF.

This chain links TRBV19 with TRBJ1-1; 8 bases map to TRBD1. Germline CDR1 and CDR2: LNHDA and SQIVND (reference sequence). V was pared by 8 bases and J by 4 bases, with 3 bases of the junction left unmatched. The CDR3 has 12 amino acids. The DNA of the CDR3 is TGTGCCAGTCACACAGGGGGCACTGAAGCTTTCTTT. It translates to CASHTGGTEAFF.

The chain has TRBV15 and TRBJ1-2, with TRBD1 matching over 8 bases. The V and J ends lost 3 bases and 5 bases, in that order; junction bases with no gene match: 8. This CDR3 is 15 amino acids long. Germline lookup yields CDR1 LNHNV and CDR2 YYDKDF (reference sequence). CDR3 sequence (DNA): TGTGCCACCAGCAGGGACAGGGCATGGTTGTATGGCTACACCTTC. This translates into CATSRDRAWLYGYTF.

The chain uses TRBV5-1 and TRBJ2-2, with D uncertain. The CDR3 has 16 residues. V lost 6 bases and J lost 0, with 15 bases in between. Germline CDR1 SGHRS, CDR2 YFSETQ. In DNA form, the CDR3 reads TGCGCCAGCACCTATCGCGTGCTCGCGAACACCGGGGAGCTGTTTTTT. Translating gives CASTYRVLANTGELFF.

The chain uses TRBV6-5 and TRBJ2-7, with 7 bases fitting TRBD1. The CDR3 contains 14 residues. The V and J ends lost 6 bases and 5 bases, in that order; junction bases with no gene match: 10. From germline, CDR1 is MNHEY and CDR2 SVGAGI. DNA of the CDR3: TGTGCCAGCAGCAGTCTCGACAGGGTGGACGAGCAGTACTTC. Residues: CASSSLDRVDEQYF.

CDR3 nucleotides: TGTGCCTCCCGGCCCCTCGGGAGGCGGAACACCGGGGAGCTGTTTTTT. Protein product: CASRPLGRRNTGELFF. V and J are TRBV30 and TRBJ2-2; the match to TRBD2 covers 7 bases. With V trimmed by 7 bases and J by 1 base, 12 bases remained unmatched. Germline CDR1 GTSNPN, CDR2 SVGIG (reference sequence). The CDR3 is made up of 16 amino acids.

The rearrangement uses TRBV6-5 and TRBJ2-3, with D maybe TRBD2 (6 bases). Per the germline V gene, CDR1 is MNHEY and CDR2 is SVGAGI. This CDR3 has 13 residues. V lost 6 bases and J 3 bases, leaving 10 bases between the germline ends. The chain's CDR3 is CASRGGSTDTQYF. The DNA of the CDR3 is TGTGCCAGCAGGGGAGGTTCGACAGATACGCAGTATTTT.

With respect to this clone: Other DNA variants within this sample encode the same CDR3. This chain's CDR3 is CASSPGQGATDTQYF. Here the CDR3 DNA reads TGTGCCAGTAGTCCAGGACAGGGGGCCACAGATACGCAGTATTTT. J is TRBJ2-3 and V is TRBV19; the match to TRBD1 covers 11 bases. The CDR3 sequence is 15 residues long. Trimming removed 5 bases from V and 2 bases from J; junction bases left unmatched: 3. Germline lookup yields CDR1 LNHDA and CDR2 SQIVND (reference sequence).

J is TRBJ1-1 and V is TRBV19; possibly TRBD1 for D (6 bases). Germline loops: CDR1 LNHDA, CDR2 SQIVND (reference sequence). Trimming stripped 5 bases from V and 8 bases from J, with 15 bases between. This CDR3 contains 13 residues. CDR3 DNA sequence: TGTGCCAGTAGTTTAGGACAGCGAGACGAAGCTTTCTTT. This codes for CASSLGQRDEAFF.

The V and J genes are TRBV9 and TRBJ2-7, with 8 bases aligning to TRBD1. Germline V gene data show CDR1 as SGDLS and CDR2 as YYNGEE. The CDR3 runs 14 residues. Trimming at V came to 0 bases and at J to 2 bases, leaving 1 base not matched to a gene. The CDR3 here is CASSVAQGAYEQYF. Here the CDR3 DNA reads TGTGCCAGCAGCGTAGCACAGGGGGCCTACGAGCAGTACTTC.